These 23 T cell receptor beta chains share one sample of origin, sequenced in a study of regulatory T cells in long-lasting Graves disease. Time point noted: newly diagnosed GD, antithyroid drugs for less than 3 months. Making the TCR library involved RNA that had been extracted from PBMCs. Investigators prepared the TCR beta libraries by applying iRepertoire HTBI primers and Arm-PCR of CDR3 regions. TCRdb reprocessed the multiplex PCR reads with MiXCR, giving one entry per CDR3 protein. The sample lists approximately 490,000 distinct CDR3 sequences, around 15% occurring once. Separately, the same data were catalogued under a study of T cells in Graves' hyperthyroidism and ophthalmopathy.

Sequenced here: peripheral blood mononuclear cells (PBMCs), sampled at new diagnosis, from a patient treated with antithyroid drugs. The receptor set was obtained from a middle-aged man with Graves disease.

The CDR3 nucleotides read TGTGCCAGCAGCTTAGGTCGAGCAGGGGACCTCTACGAGCAGTACTTC. This codes for CASSLGRAGDLYEQYF. V gene TRBV7-2 combines with J gene TRBJ2-7; possible D gene TRBD1, 6 bases. Germline loops: CDR1 SGHTA, CDR2 FQGNSA. This CDR3 is built from 16 residues. V lost 1 base and J 3 bases, leaving 16 bases between the germline ends.

This clonotype was counted only a few times. At one boundary the junction diverges from the germline segment, which might be a read error. The chain is built from TRBV9 and TRBJ1-4; TRBD1 might be the D (5 bases). This CDR3 contains 16 residues. In germline, CDR1 is SGDLS, CDR2 YYNGEE. The CDR3 DNA sequence: TGTGCCAGCAGCTCGGGACTTACGTCAACTAATGAAAGACTGTTTTTT. This translates into CASSSGLTSTNERLFF. The full variable domain, rest sourced from reference TRBV9 and TRBJ1-4, is DSGVTQTPKHLITATGQRVTLRCSPRSGDLSVYWYQQSLDQGLQFLIQYYNGEERAKGNILERFSAQQFPDLHSELNLSSLELGDSALYFCASSSGLTSTNERLFFGSGTQLSVL.

This clonotype has just a few counts. The gene calls are TRBV3-1 and TRBJ2-1; 8 bases map to TRBD2. The ends lost 4 bases at V and 7 bases at J; junction bases unmatched: 9. This CDR3 has 15 amino acids. CDR1 is LGHDT and CDR2 is YNNKEL in the germline V gene (reference sequence). CDR3 amino acids: CASSPPAGGVNEQFF. CDR3 coding DNA: TGTGCCAGCAGCCCCCCCGCGGGAGGCGTAAATGAGCAGTTCTTC.

The gene calls are TRBV9 and TRBJ2-3; D is ambiguous. CDR1 is SGDLS, CDR2 YYNGEE, per germline. CDR3 length equals 14 residues. V lost 3 bases, J lost 3 bases, and 11 bases lay in between. The CDR3 protein is CASSARWGTDTQYF. In DNA, the CDR3 is TGTGCCAGCAGCGCGCGGTGGGGAACAGATACGCAGTATTTT.

This clonotype was recorded once. A read error may explain this, as a much larger clone is one base away. The chain has TRBV5-1 and TRBJ2-4; tentative D call: TRBD2 (6 bases). V was shortened by 0 bases and J by 13 bases, with 20 bases between the two germline ends. The CDR3 runs to 15 residues. CDR1 and CDR2 (germline): SGHRS, YFSETQ. CDR3 bases: TGCGCCAGCAGCTTGGACGGGACTTCCTACAATGAGCAGTACTTC. It encodes CASSLDGTSYNEQYF.

This clonotype was observed at least ten times. This chain connects TRBV29-1 to TRBJ2-1, with 11 bases lining up with TRBD2. Germline V CDR1 and CDR2: SQVTM, ANQGSEA. CDR3 length: 15 amino acids. Germline trimming cut 6 bases from V and 6 bases from J; bases unmatched to any gene: 10. The CDR3 DNA follows: TGCAGCGTGGCCCAACTAGCGGGGGCGACCAATGAGCAGTTCTTC. Translating gives CSVAQLAGATNEQFF.

This clonotype was picked up many times. The V gene is TRBV7-3, the J gene TRBJ2-5; TRBD2 matches 8 bases. The CDR3 is 17 residues long. Germline values: CDR1 SGHTA, CDR2 FQGTGA. V lost 5 bases to trimming and J lost 4 bases; unmatched junction nucleotides: 15. CDR3 sequence: CASSPIPGGPLGETQYF. The CDR3 DNA sequence: TGTGCCAGCAGCCCAATACCGGGAGGGCCTTTAGGAGAGACCCAGTACTTC.

This clonotype has more than one count but fewer than ten. This rearrangement joins TRBV14 to TRBJ1-2; D is unclear. From germline, CDR1 is SGHDN and CDR2 FVKESK. This CDR3 region has 13 residues. V shed 3 bases and J shed 2 bases, with 7 bases lying between them. CDR3 residues: CASSQLRNYGYTF. The DNA of the CDR3 is TGTGCCAGCAGCCAGCTAAGGAACTATGGCTACACCTTC.

This clonotype was seen more than once but under ten times. The rearrangement uses TRBV24-1 and TRBJ2-6, with D unresolved. Germline V gene lookup returns CDR1 KGHDR and CDR2 SFDVKD. V lost 3 bases and J 3 bases, leaving 8 bases between the germline ends. This CDR3 is 15 amino acids long. The CDR3 DNA sequence: TGTGCCACCAGTGATCCTCCTAGTGGGGCCAACGTCCTGACTTTC. This codes for CATSDPPSGANVLTF.

CDR3 sequence reads: CASSSVPSDQETQYF. CDR3 DNA: TGTGCCAGCAGCTCAGTCCCCTCGGACCAAGAGACCCAGTACTTC. The V call is TRBV7-9, the J call TRBJ2-5; D is unresolved. Germline values: CDR1 SEHNR, CDR2 FQNEAQ (reference sequence). Trimming left V 4 bases short and J 0 bases short, with 12 bases between. CDR3 size: 15 residues. The full variable domain, its missing parts supplied by reference TRBV7-9 and TRBJ2-5, is DTGVSQNPRHKITKRGQNVTFRCDPISEHNRLYWYRQTLGQGPEFLTYFQNEAQLEKSRLLSDRFSAERPKGSFSTLEIQRTEQGDSAMYLCASSSVPSDQETQYFGPGTRLLVL.

This clonotype occurred many times. This chain joins TRBV11-2 and TRBJ1-1; possible D gene TRBD1, 5 bases. The germline gives CDR1 SGHAT, CDR2 FQNNGV. CDR3 length: 15 amino acids. Trimming removed 0 bases at V and 5 bases at J, with 13 bases between. CDR3 loop: CASSLDRAGSTEAFF. The CDR3 DNA sequence: TGTGCCAGCAGCTTAGATCGGGCAGGGAGTACTGAAGCTTTCTTT.

This clonotype was seen at least ten times. CDR3 in amino acids: CSVSDGSGYEQYF. Written as DNA, the CDR3 is TGCAGCGTAAGTGACGGCTCGGGGTACGAGCAGTACTTC. V and J are TRBV29-1 and TRBJ2-7; D might be TRBD2 (5 bases). This CDR3 region has 13 residues. The germline CDR1 and CDR2 sequences are SQVTM and ANQGSEA. V gave up 6 bases and J gave up 4 bases, with 16 bases separating them.

This clonotype has a single count. This chain uses TRBV4-2 with TRBJ2-7, with TRBD1 matching 10 bases. J gave up 4 bases and V 0 bases, and 3 bases lay outside the gene matches. CDR1 and CDR2 (germline): LGHNA, YNFKEQ. This CDR3 region has 15 residues. The CDR3 protein is CASSQDGTGAYEQYF. The CDR3 DNA reads TGTGCCAGCAGCCAAGATGGGACAGGGGCGTACGAGCAGTACTTC.

This clonotype showed up many times. The genes are TRBV2 and TRBJ1-2; possible D gene TRBD1, 6 bases. Germline-derived CDR1 and CDR2 are SNHLY and FYNNEI. There are 12 residues in the CDR3. The V and J ends lost 8 bases and 3 bases respectively, with 10 bases between them. The CDR3 protein is CASAQGDYGYTF. The CDR3 DNA reads TGTGCCAGCGCACAGGGAGACTATGGCTACACCTTC.

This clonotype was counted ten times or more. The V gene is TRBV28, the J gene TRBJ2-7; 9 bases are shared with TRBD1. Germline V CDR1 and CDR2: MDHEN, SYDVKM. The CDR3 runs to 15 residues. With 4 bases clipped from V and 6 bases from J, the junction kept 10 bases outside the gene matches. CDR3 sequence reads: CASSSLGTGLREQYF. The DNA of the CDR3 is TGTGCCAGCAGTTCCCTCGGGACAGGGCTCCGCGAGCAGTACTTC.

This chain connects TRBV11-2 to TRBJ2-5; 10 bases fit TRBD1. The ends lost 0 bases at V and 5 bases at J; junction bases unmatched: 3. The CDR3 has 15 residues. Per the germline V gene, CDR1 is SGHAT and CDR2 is FQNNGV. This CDR3 reads CASSLETGGLETQYF. Written as DNA, the CDR3 is TGTGCCAGCAGCTTAGAGACAGGGGGCTTGGAGACCCAGTACTTC. The variable domain in full, with the rest retrieved from reference TRBV11-2 and TRBJ2-5, is EAGVAQSPRYKIIEKRQSVAFWCNPISGHATLYWYQQILGQGPKLLIQFQNNGVVDDSQLPKDRFSAERLKGVDSTLKIQPAKLEDSAVYLCASSLETGGLETQYFGPGTRLLVL.

In this sample, this clonotype turned up many times. The V call is TRBV12-3 or TRBV12-4, the J call TRBJ1-1, with 7 bases lining up with TRBD1. Trimming at V came to 2 bases and at J to 11 bases, leaving 11 bases not matched to a gene. The CDR3 is 14 residues long. This CDR3 reads CASSLIRGITDAFF. The CDR3 nucleotides are TGTGCCAGCAGTTTAATCAGGGGGATTACGGATGCTTTCTTT.

This clonotype was detected ten times or more. The chain joins TRBV27 to TRBJ1-2; 12 nucleotides align to TRBD1. The CDR3 is 14 residues long. Germline V CDR1 and CDR2: MNHEY, SMNVEV (reference sequence). Germline trimming cut 6 bases from V and 6 bases from J; bases unmatched to any gene: 5. In DNA form, the CDR3 reads TGTGCCAGCAGCAGGGACAGGGGGCAGAATGGCTACACCTTC. This translates into CASSRDRGQNGYTF.

The rearrangement uses TRBV14 and TRBJ2-1, with D possibly TRBD1 on 5 matching bases. This CDR3 comprises 17 residues. Trimming shortened V by 2 bases and J by 2 bases, and 16 bases separated the two germline ends. Germline V gene sequence: CDR1 SGHDN, CDR2 FVKESK. CDR3 nucleotide sequence: TGTGCCAGCAGCCAATTTGTCGGTCAGGGAACCTACAATGAGCAGTTCTTC. It yields the protein CASSQFVGQGTYNEQFF.

The table lists this clonotype with many counts. V gene TRBV18 combines with J gene TRBJ2-7, with no clear D. Trimming took 5 bases from V and 1 from J, leaving 9 bases between them. Germline CDR1 reads KGHSH; CDR2 reads LQKENI. This CDR3 has 13 residues. CDR3 residues: CASSDSGSYEQYF. The CDR3 DNA is TGTGCCAGCTCAGATAGTGGGTCCTACGAGCAGTACTTC.

This clonotype was observed many times. This chain uses TRBV12-3 or TRBV12-4 with TRBJ1-1; D uncertain. This CDR3 has 14 amino acids. The V end was cut by 2 bases, the J end by 0 bases, with 7 bases between. CDR3 DNA: TGTGCCAGCAGTTTACCCAGACTGAACACTGAAGCTTTCTTT. Encoded protein: CASSLPRLNTEAFF.

This clonotype was found many times. The CDR3 DNA follows: TGTGCCAGCAGGGGGCCGGAGCAGTTCTTC. This codes for CASRGPEQFF. The chain recombines TRBV2 with TRBJ2-1, with D possibly being TRBD1 (5 bases). Trimming stripped 6 bases from V and 10 bases from J, with 7 bases between. Germline V lookup: CDR1 SNHLY, CDR2 FYNNEI. CDR3 length: 10 residues.

This chain links TRBV19 with TRBJ1-5, with D tentatively TRBD1 (5 bases). The CDR3 runs to 15 residues. Per germline, CDR1 LNHDA and CDR2 SQIVND (reference sequence). Trimming stripped 1 base from V and 11 bases from J, with 18 bases between. CDR3 nucleotides: TGTGCCAGTAGTATAGCTAGAGGGGCGTTGGGAGCCCAGCATTTT. Translation gives CASSIARGALGAQHF.